One sample yielded the 30 T cell receptor beta chains listed below, sequenced in a study of T-cell memory formation after mild COVID-19. TCRdb redid the calling of the 5' RACE reads with MiXCR, one entry per CDR3 protein. Among around 200,000 distinct CDR3 sequences listed, 27% were seen once. Sequenced sample: PBMCs or a T cell subset sorted from them (not recorded which). The receptors come from an adult woman who had mild COVID-19 (a few samples of this study predate the infection). Cell type and time point are not known.

This clonotype was seen just once. The V call is TRBV7-9, the J call TRBJ1-1; 7 bases are shared with TRBD1. The CDR3 has 15 residues. Germline CDR1 and CDR2: SEHNR and FQNEAQ (reference sequence). V lost 5 bases, J lost 1 base, and 7 bases stayed unmatched. The CDR3 region is CASSPRGEGNTEAFF. CDR3 bases: TGTGCCAGCAGCCCCAGGGGGGAAGGGAACACTGAAGCTTTCTTT.

The chain has TRBV18 and TRBJ2-1; D not resolved. The CDR3 totals 15 residues. Trimming stripped 3 bases from V and 2 bases from J, with 11 bases between. Germline CDR1 is KGHSH and CDR2 is LQKENI. CDR3 in amino acids: CASSPETRTYNEQFF. The CDR3 coding sequence is TGTGCCAGCTCACCCGAGACCAGGACCTACAATGAGCAGTTCTTC.

This clonotype was seen a handful of times. The rearrangement uses TRBV5-1 and TRBJ2-7; D is unclear. The ends were cut back, 1 base at V and 0 bases at J, with 11 bases in the middle. The CDR3 consists of 15 residues. The germline gives CDR1 SGHRS, CDR2 YFSETQ. DNA of the CDR3: TGCGCCAGCAGCTTGTTCACCGGCGGCTCCTACGAGCAGTACTTC. This codes for CASSLFTGGSYEQYF.

The CDR3 protein is CASSYSVGYTF. The CDR3 DNA sequence: TGTGCCAGCAGTTACTCTGTGGGCTACACCTTC. The chain recombines TRBV6-6 with TRBJ1-2; D uncertain. The germline V gene encodes CDR1 MNHNY and CDR2 SVGAGI (reference sequence). This CDR3 has 11 residues. V lost 0 bases to trimming and J lost 8 bases, with 4 bases between them.

The V gene is TRBV7-2, the J gene TRBJ1-3; 10 nucleotides align to TRBD1. After removal of 5 bases from V and 7 bases from J, the junction contained 2 bases not matched to a gene. Germline loops: CDR1 SGHTA, CDR2 FQGNSA. The CDR3 contains 13 residues. The CDR3 DNA is TGTGCCAGCAGCCCGGGACAGGGGAACACCATATATTTT. Translation gives CASSPGQGNTIYF.

The rearrangement joins TRBV7-9 to TRBJ1-2; TRBD1 aligns across 8 bases. J lost 5 bases, V lost 6 bases, and 11 bases had no gene match. The CDR3 length is 15 residues. In germline, CDR1 is SEHNR, CDR2 FQNEAQ (reference sequence). The CDR3 here is CASSQSDRDPYGYTF. The CDR3 DNA reads TGTGCCAGCAGTCAGTCGGACAGGGATCCTTATGGCTACACCTTC. Based on the CDR3 plus reference TRBV7-9 and TRBJ1-2, the full variable domain is DTGVSQNPRHKITKRGQNVTFRCDPISEHNRLYWYRQTLGQGPEFLTYFQNEAQLEKSRLLSDRFSAERPKGSFSTLEIQRTEQGDSAMYLCASSQSDRDPYGYTFGSGTRLTVV.

This chain links TRBV12-3 or TRBV12-4 with TRBJ2-1, with D maybe TRBD1 (6 bases). V was trimmed by 8 bases and J by 1 base, leaving 12 bases between them. The CDR3 is made up of 14 amino acids. The CDR3, as DNA: TGTGCCAGCCTAGGGGGTATGTCCTACAATGAGCAGTTCTTC. Protein sequence: CASLGGMSYNEQFF.

The genes are TRBV7-2 and TRBJ1-2; D gene unclear. Trimming removed 5 bases at V and 1 base at J, with 14 bases between. The V gene's germline CDR1 is SGHTA and CDR2 FQGNSA. The CDR3 is made up of 15 amino acids. CDR3 loop: CASSPSPAGNYGYTF. In DNA, the CDR3 is TGTGCCAGCAGCCCAAGTCCAGCTGGTAACTATGGCTACACCTTC.

There are a few counts of this clonotype. The rearrangement joins TRBV28 to TRBJ2-7; TRBD1 or TRBD2 may be the D gene (6 bases each). Trimming stripped 3 bases from V and 2 bases from J, with 11 bases between. In germline, CDR1 is MDHEN, CDR2 SYDVKM. The CDR3 loop spans 14 amino acids. The CDR3 bases are TGTGCCAGCAGTTTTGGGGGGCCCCCCTACGAGCAGTACTTC. This gives the protein CASSFGGPPYEQYF. Looking up the rest from reference TRBV28 and TRBJ2-7 gives the full variable domain: DVKVTQSSRYLVKRTGEKVFLECVQDMDHENMFWYRQDPGLGLRLIYFSYDVKMKEKGDIPEGYSVSREKKERFSLILESASTNQTSMYLCASSFGGPPYEQYFGPGTRLTVT.

This rearrangement joins TRBV19 to TRBJ1-1; 9 bases agree with TRBD1. The V segment lost 7 bases and the J segment 1 base; nucleotides outside the gene matches: 7. The CDR3 loop spans 15 amino acids. Germline lookup yields CDR1 LNHDA and CDR2 SQIVND (reference sequence). The chain's CDR3 is CASTPGQGRNTEAFF. As DNA, the CDR3 is TGTGCCAGTACCCCCGGACAGGGGAGGAACACTGAAGCTTTCTTT.

The rearrangement links TRBV6-1 to TRBJ2-1, with D maybe TRBD1 (5 bases). Between the trimmed V and J ends, which lost 3 bases and 0 bases, there was a span of 15 bases. The CDR3 totals 17 residues. The germline CDR1 and CDR2 sequences are MNHNS and SASEGT. The CDR3 here is CASSEILWGSSYNEQFF. In nucleotides, the CDR3 is TGTGCCAGCAGTGAGATTTTGTGGGGCTCCTCCTACAATGAGCAGTTCTTC.

Only a few counts were recorded for this clonotype. This sequence joins TRBV18 and TRBJ1-2; D unresolved. Germline-derived CDR1 and CDR2 are KGHSH and LQKENI. The CDR3 contains 14 residues. V was pared by 0 bases and J by 2 bases, with 7 bases between. This CDR3 reads CASSPPAGNYGYTF. CDR3 nucleotides: TGTGCCAGCTCACCACCAGCGGGAAACTATGGCTACACCTTC. Looking up the rest from reference TRBV18 and TRBJ1-2 gives the full variable domain: NAGVMQNPRHLVRRRGQEARLRCSPMKGHSHVYWYRQLPEEGLKFMVYLQKENIIDESGMPKERFSAEFPKEGPSILRIQQVVRGDSAAYFCASSPPAGNYGYTFGSGTRLTVV.

This sequence joins TRBV7-9 and TRBJ1-1; D remains ambiguous. The germline gives CDR1 SEHNR, CDR2 FQNEAQ (reference sequence). The CDR3 sequence is 17 residues long. V lost 6 bases, J lost 0 bases, and 20 bases lay in between. The CDR3 protein is CASSILSVGEMNTEAFF. CDR3 in DNA: TGTGCCAGCAGTATACTAAGCGTCGGGGAGATGAACACTGAAGCTTTCTTT.

This clonotype came up a few times. CDR3 DNA sequence: TGTGCCATCAGTGAGTCGCCGGGACAGGGTTATGGCTACACCTTC. It codes for CAISESPGQGYGYTF. The J gene is TRBJ1-2, the V gene TRBV10-3; 9 bases match TRBD1. Germline V gene lookup returns CDR1 ENHRY and CDR2 SYGVKD. V trimming: 0 bases; J trimming: 5 bases; junction bases outside the gene matches: 4. This CDR3 is built from 15 residues.

The V and J genes are TRBV3-1 and TRBJ2-3, with D tentatively TRBD2 (5 bases). V was cut by 4 bases and J by 5 bases, with 13 bases left in between. Germline CDR1 LGHDT, CDR2 YNNKEL (reference sequence). The length of the CDR3 is 14 residues. CDR3 in amino acids: CASSPRGLGDTQYF. The CDR3 bases are TGTGCCAGCAGCCCCCGAGGGCTTGGAGATACGCAGTATTTT.

V usage is TRBV6-2 or TRBV6-3 and J usage is TRBJ2-2, with 7 bases fitting TRBD2. V was pared by 6 bases and J by 1 base, with 14 bases of the junction left unmatched. Germline CDR1 is MNHEY and CDR2 is SVGEGT. This CDR3 has 18 amino acids. The CDR3 DNA sequence: TGTGCCAGCAGCCCCATCTGGCTAGCGGCCGGGAACACCGGGGAGCTGTTTTTT. The encoded protein is CASSPIWLAAGNTGELFF.

J is TRBJ1-5 and V is TRBV7-2, with D uncertain. V dropped 3 bases and J dropped 4 bases, with 7 bases sitting between them. This CDR3 has 13 residues. Germline-derived CDR1 and CDR2 are SGHTA and FQGNSA. CDR3: CASSFTQNQPQHF. Here the CDR3 DNA reads TGTGCCAGCAGCTTTACACAGAATCAGCCCCAGCATTTT.

This sequence joins TRBV2 and TRBJ1-5; weak D call: TRBD1 (6 bases). The V gene lost 7 bases and the J gene lost 0 bases, with 16 bases spanning the gap. The CDR3 extends over 16 amino acids. Germline loops: CDR1 SNHLY, CDR2 FYNNEI. The CDR3: CASTLKQGYSNQPQHF. In DNA, the CDR3 is TGTGCCAGCACCCTCAAACAGGGATATAGCAATCAGCCCCAGCATTTT.

The rearrangement links TRBV7-2 to TRBJ1-1; 7 bases align to TRBD1. The V gene end was trimmed by 5 bases and the J gene end by 3 bases; junction bases not matched to a gene: 6. The CDR3 spans 14 residues. CDR1 is SGHTA, CDR2 FQGNSA, per germline. CDR3 sequence: CASSRQGRDTEAFF. In DNA form, the CDR3 reads TGTGCCAGCAGCCGACAGGGACGGGACACTGAAGCTTTCTTT.

V gene TRBV5-1 combines with J gene TRBJ2-7, with 9 bases aligning to TRBD2. Looked up from germline, CDR1 is SGHRS and CDR2 is YFSETQ. After removal of 2 bases from V and 7 bases from J, the junction contained 16 bases not matched to a gene. The CDR3 contains 17 residues. The CDR3 is CASSFEVASGAKREQYF. As DNA, the CDR3 is TGCGCCAGCAGCTTCGAAGTGGCTAGCGGGGCAAAGCGGGAGCAGTACTTC.

This clonotype was counted a few times. The V gene is TRBV29-1, the J gene TRBJ1-1, with D unresolved. The germline V and J ends were trimmed by 7 bases and 0 bases, with 12 bases remaining between them. Per the germline V gene, CDR1 is SQVTM and CDR2 is ANQGSEA. This CDR3 is 13 amino acids long. DNA of the CDR3: TGCAGCGCCTCGGGCCTAATGAACACTGAAGCTTTCTTT. This sequence encodes CSASGLMNTEAFF.

The V and J genes are TRBV7-9 and TRBJ2-4; D is perhaps TRBD2 (5 bases). Per germline, CDR1 SEHNR and CDR2 FQNEAQ (reference sequence). Trimming cost V 5 bases and J 7 bases, with 9 bases left between them. The CDR3 loop spans 12 amino acids. Here the CDR3 DNA reads TGTGCCAGCAGCGCGCGCGGGAACATTCAGTACTTC. Residues: CASSARGNIQYF.

The V call is TRBV6-4, the J call TRBJ2-1, with 11 nucleotides matching TRBD2. The CDR3 runs to 15 residues. The V segment lost 0 bases and the J segment 6 bases; nucleotides outside the gene matches: 1. CDR1 is MRHNA and CDR2 is SNTAGT in the germline V gene. CDR3: CASSDSSGGANEQFF. Written as DNA, the CDR3 is TGTGCCAGCAGTGACTCTAGCGGGGGGGCCAATGAGCAGTTCTTC.

The chain uses TRBV9 and TRBJ1-6; TRBD1 agrees at 7 bases. Trimming removed 3 bases from V and 5 bases from J; junction bases left unmatched: 11. The germline V gene encodes CDR1 SGDLS and CDR2 YYNGEE. There are 17 residues in the CDR3. Written as DNA, the CDR3 is TGTGCCAGCAGCGATGGGATCCGGGACAGTAATAATTCACCCCTCCACTTT. It translates to CASSDGIRDSNNSPLHF.

This clonotype was counted at least ten times. This chain connects TRBV18 to TRBJ2-3; no definite D call. Trimming removed 8 bases from V and 0 bases from J, with 9 bases in between. This CDR3 is 13 amino acids long. The germline V gene encodes CDR1 KGHSH and CDR2 LQKENI. The CDR3 spells CASSPPSTDTQYF. DNA for the CDR3: TGTGCCAGCAGCCCCCCTAGCACAGATACGCAGTATTTT.

The gene calls are TRBV2 and TRBJ2-5, with 7 nucleotides matching TRBD1. CDR3 length: 14 amino acids. CDR1 SNHLY and CDR2 FYNNEI come from the germline V gene. The J segment lost 5 bases and the V segment lost 7 bases, leaving 10 bases of the junction unmatched. In nucleotides, the CDR3 is TGTGCCAGCACCCGAGGGGGCGCTGGGGAGACCCAGTACTTC. Its protein is CASTRGGAGETQYF. The whole variable domain, remainder taken from reference TRBV2 and TRBJ2-5, is EPEVTQTPSHQVTQMGQEVILRCVPISNHLYFYWYRQILGQKVEFLVSFYNNEISEKSEIFDDQFSVERPDGSNFTLKIRSTKLEDSAMYFCASTRGGAGETQYFGPGTRLLVL.

Only a few counts were recorded for this clonotype. The chain joins TRBV20-1 to TRBJ2-5; tentatively, D is TRBD1 or TRBD2 (5 bases each). V shed 1 base and J shed 5 bases, with 8 bases lying between them. The CDR3 runs 12 residues. CDR1 DFQATT and CDR2 SNEGSKA come from the germline V gene (reference sequence). CDR3 amino acids: CSARGGPETQYF. The CDR3, as DNA: TGCAGTGCTAGAGGGGGACCCGAGACCCAGTACTTC.

This clonotype was detected only a few times. This chain connects TRBV12-3 or TRBV12-4 to TRBJ1-2, with D maybe TRBD1 (5 bases). V dropped 6 bases and J dropped 6 bases, with 14 bases sitting between them. The CDR3 contains 13 residues. The CDR3, as DNA: TGTGCCAGCAGCCCCGGGACGGTTGATGGCTACACCTTC. Its protein is CASSPGTVDGYTF.

Only a few counts were recorded for this clonotype. The chain uses TRBV20-1 and TRBJ2-4, with D possibly called TRBD1 or TRBD2 (6 bases each). The CDR3 has 15 residues. Trimming removed 6 bases from V and 5 bases from J, with 20 bases in between. Germline CDR1 is DFQATT and CDR2 is SNEGSKA (reference sequence). The CDR3 spells CSAPTPSGEENIQYF. In DNA, the CDR3 is TGCAGTGCCCCCACACCGTCAGGGGAGGAAAACATTCAGTACTTC.

V and J are TRBV24-1 and TRBJ2-7; D is undetermined. Trimming took off 10 bases at V and 2 bases at J, with 14 bases between the two ends. The CDR3 covers 13 residues. The V gene's germline CDR1 is KGHDR and CDR2 SFDVKD. The DNA for the CDR3 is TGTGCCACAAGCGATGGACGAGCCTACGAGCAGTACTTC. Protein: CATSDGRAYEQYF.